This T cell receptor (beta chain) was captured in a study of T cell changes during pregnancy in multiple sclerosis. CDR3 length: 14 amino acids. The ends were cut back, 3 bases at V and 1 base at J, with 9 bases in the middle. CDR1 and CDR2 (germline): LNHDA, SQIVND (reference sequence). TCRdb's copy holds only in-frame clones and misses some; the assay was immunoSEQ multiplex PCR. The sample has roughly 110,000 clones; about 90% are singletons. The chain recombines TRBV19 with TRBJ1-1, with D perhaps TRBD1 (6 bases). This TCR was recovered from a female donor with multiple sclerosis, enrolled in a pregnancy study. The sample consisted of peripheral blood, taken before pregnancy. The CDR3 region is CASSMGAWNTEAFF. The CDR3 nucleotides are TGTGCCAGTAGTATGGGGGCCTGGAACACTGAAGCTTTCTTT.